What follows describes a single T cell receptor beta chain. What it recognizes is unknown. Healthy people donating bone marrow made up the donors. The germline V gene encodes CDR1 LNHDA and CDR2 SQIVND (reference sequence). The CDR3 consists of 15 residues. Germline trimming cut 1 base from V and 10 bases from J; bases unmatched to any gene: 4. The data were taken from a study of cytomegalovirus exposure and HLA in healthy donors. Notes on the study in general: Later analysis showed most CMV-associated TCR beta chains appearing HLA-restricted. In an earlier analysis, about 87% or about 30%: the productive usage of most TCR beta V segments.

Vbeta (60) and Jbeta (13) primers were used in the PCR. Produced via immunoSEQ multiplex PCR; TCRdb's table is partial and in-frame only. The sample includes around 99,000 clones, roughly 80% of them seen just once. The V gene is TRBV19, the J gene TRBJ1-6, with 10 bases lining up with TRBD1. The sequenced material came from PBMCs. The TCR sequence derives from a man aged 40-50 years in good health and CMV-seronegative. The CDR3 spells CASSIVGTGDSPLHF. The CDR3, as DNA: TGTGCCAGTAGTATAGTTGGGACAGGGGACTCACCCCTCCACTTT.